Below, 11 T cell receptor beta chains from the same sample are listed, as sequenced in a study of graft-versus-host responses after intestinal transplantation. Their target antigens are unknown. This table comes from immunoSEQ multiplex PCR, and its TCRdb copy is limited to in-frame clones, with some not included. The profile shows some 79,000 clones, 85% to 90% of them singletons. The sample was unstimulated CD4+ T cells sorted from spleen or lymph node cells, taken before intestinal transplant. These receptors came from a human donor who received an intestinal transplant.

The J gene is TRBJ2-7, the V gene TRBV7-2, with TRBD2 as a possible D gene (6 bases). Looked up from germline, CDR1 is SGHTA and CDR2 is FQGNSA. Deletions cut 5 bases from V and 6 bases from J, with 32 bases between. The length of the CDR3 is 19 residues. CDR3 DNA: TGTGCCAGCAGCCCCAAGACCGGGACTCACTCCGTTGCGGTCTCCGAGCAGTACTTC. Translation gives CASSPKTGTHSVAVSEQYF.

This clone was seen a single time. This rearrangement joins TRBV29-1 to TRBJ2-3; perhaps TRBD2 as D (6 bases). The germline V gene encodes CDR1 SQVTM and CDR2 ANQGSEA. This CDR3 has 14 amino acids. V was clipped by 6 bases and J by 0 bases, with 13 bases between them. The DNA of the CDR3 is TGCAGCGTCCGCGGGGACCCCAGCACAGATACGCAGTATTTT. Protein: CSVRGDPSTDTQYF.

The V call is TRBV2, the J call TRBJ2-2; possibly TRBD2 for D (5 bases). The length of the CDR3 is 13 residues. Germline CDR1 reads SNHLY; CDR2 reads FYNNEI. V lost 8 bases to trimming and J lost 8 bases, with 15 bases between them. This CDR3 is CASRVTGLGELFF. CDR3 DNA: TGTGCCAGCCGGGTGACGGGATTAGGGGAGCTGTTTTTT.

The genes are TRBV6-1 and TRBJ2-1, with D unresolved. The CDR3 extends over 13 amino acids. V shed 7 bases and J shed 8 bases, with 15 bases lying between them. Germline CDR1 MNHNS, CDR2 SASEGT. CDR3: CASKPSVMYEQFF. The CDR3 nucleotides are TGTGCCAGCAAGCCCTCGGTTATGTATGAGCAGTTCTTC.

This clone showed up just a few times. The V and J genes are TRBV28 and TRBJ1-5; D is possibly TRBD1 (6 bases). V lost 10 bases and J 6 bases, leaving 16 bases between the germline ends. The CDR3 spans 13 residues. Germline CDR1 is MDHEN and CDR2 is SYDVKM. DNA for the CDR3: TGTGCCATCGGGACGGGGGGCAGTCAGCCCCAGCATTTT. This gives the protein CAIGTGGSQPQHF. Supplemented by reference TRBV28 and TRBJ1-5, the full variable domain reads DVKVTQSSRYLVKRTGEKVFLECVQDMDHENMFWYRQDPGLGLRLIYFSYDVKMKEKGDIPEGYSVSREKKERFSLILESASTNQTSMYLCAIGTGGSQPQHFGDGTRLSIL.

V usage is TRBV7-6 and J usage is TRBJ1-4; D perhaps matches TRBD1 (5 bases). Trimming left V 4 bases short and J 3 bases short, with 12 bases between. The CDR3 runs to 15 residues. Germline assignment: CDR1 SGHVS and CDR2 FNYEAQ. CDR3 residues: CASSSAPTANEKLFF. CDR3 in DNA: TGTGCCAGCAGCTCGGCCCCGACAGCTAATGAAAAACTGTTTTTT.

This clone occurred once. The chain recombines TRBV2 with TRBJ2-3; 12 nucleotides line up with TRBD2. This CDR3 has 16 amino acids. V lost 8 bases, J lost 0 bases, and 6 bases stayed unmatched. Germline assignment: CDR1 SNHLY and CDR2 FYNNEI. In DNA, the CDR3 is TGTGCCAGCCACGGACTAGCGGGAAAAAGCACAGATACGCAGTATTTT. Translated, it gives CASHGLAGKSTDTQYF.

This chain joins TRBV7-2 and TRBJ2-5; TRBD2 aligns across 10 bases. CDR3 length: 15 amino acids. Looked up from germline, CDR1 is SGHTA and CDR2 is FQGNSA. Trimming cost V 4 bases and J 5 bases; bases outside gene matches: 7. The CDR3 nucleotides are TGTGCCAGCAGCTCACGACTAGCGGGTGAGGAGACCCAGTACTTC. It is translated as CASSSRLAGEETQYF.

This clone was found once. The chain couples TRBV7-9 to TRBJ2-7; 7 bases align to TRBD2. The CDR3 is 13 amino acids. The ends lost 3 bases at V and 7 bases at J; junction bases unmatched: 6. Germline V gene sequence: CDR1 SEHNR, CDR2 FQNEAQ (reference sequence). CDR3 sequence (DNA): TGTGCCAGCAGCTTTCGGGCGGGAGCAGAGCAGTACTTC. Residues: CASSFRAGAEQYF.

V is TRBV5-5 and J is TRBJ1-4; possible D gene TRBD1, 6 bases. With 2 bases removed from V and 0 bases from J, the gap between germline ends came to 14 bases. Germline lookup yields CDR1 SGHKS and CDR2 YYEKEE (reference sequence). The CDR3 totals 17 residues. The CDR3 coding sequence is TGTGCCAGCAGCTTACGGGGGGCCTTTACAACTAATGAAAAACTGTTTTTT. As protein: CASSLRGAFTTNEKLFF.

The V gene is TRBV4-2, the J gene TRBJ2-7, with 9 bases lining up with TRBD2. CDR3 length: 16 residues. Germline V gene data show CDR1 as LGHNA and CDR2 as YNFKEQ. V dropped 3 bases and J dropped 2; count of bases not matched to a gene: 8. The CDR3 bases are TGTGCCAGCAGCCAGTCCAGCGGGAGGACCCCCTACGAGCAGTACTTC. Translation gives CASSQSSGRTPYEQYF.